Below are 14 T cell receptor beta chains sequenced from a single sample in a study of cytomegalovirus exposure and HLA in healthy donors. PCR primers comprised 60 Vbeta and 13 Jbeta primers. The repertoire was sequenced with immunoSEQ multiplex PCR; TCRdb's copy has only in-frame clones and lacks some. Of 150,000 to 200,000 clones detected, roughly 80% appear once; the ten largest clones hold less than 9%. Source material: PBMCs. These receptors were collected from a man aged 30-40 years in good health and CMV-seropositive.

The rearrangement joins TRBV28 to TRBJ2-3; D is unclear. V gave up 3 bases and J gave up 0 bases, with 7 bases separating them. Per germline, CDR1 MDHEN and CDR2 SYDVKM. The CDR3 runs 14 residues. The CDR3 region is CASSFTGSTDTQYF. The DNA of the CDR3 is TGTGCCAGCAGTTTTACCGGGAGCACAGATACGCAGTATTTT.

The CDR3 DNA is TGCGCCAGCAGCTTGGTTGCGGGGGGCTACACCTTC. It is translated as CASSLVAGGYTF. The genes are TRBV5-1 and TRBJ1-2; D not certain. With 0 bases removed from V and 8 bases from J, the gap between germline ends came to 8 bases. The CDR3 has 12 amino acids. CDR1 SGHRS and CDR2 YFSETQ come from the germline V gene.

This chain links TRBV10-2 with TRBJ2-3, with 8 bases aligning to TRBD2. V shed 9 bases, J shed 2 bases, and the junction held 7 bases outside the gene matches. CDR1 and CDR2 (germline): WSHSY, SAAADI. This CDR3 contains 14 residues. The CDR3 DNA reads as TGCGCCAGTGGGGCGGGAGGCAACACAGATACGCAGTATTTT. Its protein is CASGAGGNTDTQYF.

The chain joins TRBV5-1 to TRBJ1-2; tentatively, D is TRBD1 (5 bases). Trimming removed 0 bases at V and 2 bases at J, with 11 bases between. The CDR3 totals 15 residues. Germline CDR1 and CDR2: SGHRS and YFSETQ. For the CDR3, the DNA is TGCGCCAGCAGCTTGGAGCCGGGGGTAAACTATGGCTACACCTTC. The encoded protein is CASSLEPGVNYGYTF.

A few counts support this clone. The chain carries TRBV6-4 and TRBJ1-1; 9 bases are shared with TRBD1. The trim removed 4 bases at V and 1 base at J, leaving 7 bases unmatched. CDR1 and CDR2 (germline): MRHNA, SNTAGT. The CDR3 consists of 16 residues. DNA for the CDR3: TGTGCCAGCAGTGGGGGACAGGGAAGGGGGAACACTGAAGCTTTCTTT. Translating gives CASSGGQGRGNTEAFF.

CDR3 amino acids: CASRPLGQGARATNEKLFF. The CDR3 nucleotides are TGTGCCAGCAGGCCCCTCGGGCAGGGGGCGCGAGCAACTAATGAAAAACTGTTTTTT. The rearrangement uses TRBV5-5 and TRBJ1-4, with 8 bases matching TRBD1. Germline lookup yields CDR1 SGHKS and CDR2 YYEKEE (reference sequence). The CDR3 loop spans 19 amino acids. V shed 5 bases and J 0 bases; nucleotides not matched to a gene: 15.

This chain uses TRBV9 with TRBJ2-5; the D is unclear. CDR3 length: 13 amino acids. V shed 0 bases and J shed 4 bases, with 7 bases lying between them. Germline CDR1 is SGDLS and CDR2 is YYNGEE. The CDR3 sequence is CASSVGLSETQYF. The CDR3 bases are TGTGCCAGCAGCGTAGGACTTTCAGAGACCCAGTACTTC.

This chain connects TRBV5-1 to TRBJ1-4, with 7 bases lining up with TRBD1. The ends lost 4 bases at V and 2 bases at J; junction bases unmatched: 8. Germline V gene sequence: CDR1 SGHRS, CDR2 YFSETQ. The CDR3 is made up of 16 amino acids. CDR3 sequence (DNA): TGCGCCAGCAGCCGGGACAGCATAGGGACTAATGAAAAACTGTTTTTT. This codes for CASSRDSIGTNEKLFF.

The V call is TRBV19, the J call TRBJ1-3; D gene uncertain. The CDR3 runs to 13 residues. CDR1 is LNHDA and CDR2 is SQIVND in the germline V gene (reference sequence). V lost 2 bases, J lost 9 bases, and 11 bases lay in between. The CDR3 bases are TGTGCCAGTAGTATATGGCGGGAGAGCACCATATATTTT. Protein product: CASSIWRESTIYF.

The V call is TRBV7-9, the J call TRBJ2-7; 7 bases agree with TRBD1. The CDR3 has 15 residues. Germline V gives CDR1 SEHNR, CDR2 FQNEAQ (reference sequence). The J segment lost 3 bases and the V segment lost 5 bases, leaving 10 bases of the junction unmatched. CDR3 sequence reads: CASSAGTVGIYEQYF. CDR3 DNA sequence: TGTGCCAGCAGCGCCGGGACAGTCGGCATCTACGAGCAGTACTTC.

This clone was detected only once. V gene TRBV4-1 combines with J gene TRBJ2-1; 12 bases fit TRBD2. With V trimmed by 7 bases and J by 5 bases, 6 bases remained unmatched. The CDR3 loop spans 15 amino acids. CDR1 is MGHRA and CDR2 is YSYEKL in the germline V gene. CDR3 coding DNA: TGCGCCAGCACCTTGACTAGCGGGGGCAACAATGAGCAGTTCTTC. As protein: CASTLTSGGNNEQFF.

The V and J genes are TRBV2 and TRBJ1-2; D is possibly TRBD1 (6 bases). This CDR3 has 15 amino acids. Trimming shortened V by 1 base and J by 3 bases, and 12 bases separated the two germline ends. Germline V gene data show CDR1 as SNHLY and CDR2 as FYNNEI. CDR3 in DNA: TGTGCCAGCAGTGAAGGGTCACAGGGCTACTATGGCTACACCTTC. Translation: CASSEGSQGYYGYTF.

The CDR3 region is CASSWGLAADTQYF. The CDR3 DNA follows: TGTGCCAGCAGTTGGGGACTAGCGGCAGATACGCAGTATTTT. V and J are TRBV6-5 and TRBJ2-3; 11 nucleotides align to TRBD2. Germline V lookup: CDR1 MNHEY, CDR2 SVGAGI. CDR3 length equals 14 residues. J gave up 4 bases and V 4 bases, and 1 base lay outside the gene matches.

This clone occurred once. The CDR3 DNA reads TGTGCCAGCAGTGTGGACGGGCGGGGGCAGCCCCAGCATTTT. Translating gives CASSVDGRGQPQHF. The chain has TRBV6-1 and TRBJ1-5; D perhaps matches TRBD1 (5 bases). CDR1 MNHNS and CDR2 SASEGT come from the germline V gene. The CDR3 consists of 14 residues. V dropped 4 bases and J dropped 7 bases, with 14 bases sitting between them.